Reported below is one T cell receptor (beta chain). What it binds is unknown. The approximately 120-subject validation cohort, separate from the roughly 700-subject first cohort, included the donors. The repertoire was sequenced with immunoSEQ multiplex PCR; TCRdb's copy has only in-frame clones and lacks some. This table holds approximately 160,000 clones, roughly 89% found once. This CDR3 is 11 amino acids long. CDR1 and CDR2 from the germline V gene are SNHLY and FYNNEI. J gave up 9 bases and V 5 bases, and 2 bases lay outside the gene matches. The data are from a study of cytomegalovirus exposure and HLA in healthy donors. Turning to the study itself: In a later analysis, it was reported that the approximately 120 validation repertoires had been produced on the same platform as the roughly 650 repertoires belonging to the first cohort.

Study results and caveats: As was reported, the classifier diagnosed cytomegalovirus status with high specificity and sensitivity. Associated with cytomegalovirus, according to the listing, were 170 or so TCR beta chains.

The clonotype comes from a woman aged 18-29 years in good health and CMV-seropositive. Sequenced: PBMCs. This sequence joins TRBV2 and TRBJ1-1; 8 bases are shared with TRBD1. CDR3 nucleotides: TGTGCCAGCAGTAGGGACAGGAAAGCTTTCTTT. This codes for CASSRDRKAFF.